This TCR beta chain was sequenced for a study of CD8+ T cells in alopecia areata. Study-wide context: Tofacitinib administration to treated patients was oral, at 5 to 10 mg twice daily. Tofacitinib exposure lasted 6 to 18 months, followed by 6 months off drug. Findings of the study overall: Across lesional scalp, and particularly alopecia totalis/universalis, clonality surpassed that of normal scalp. Patients shared TCRs less clearly than mice did, possibly for HLA-related reasons.

Isolated RNA was reverse transcribed into cDNA used as the sequencing template. Measured with immunoSEQ multiplex PCR; TCRdb has only the in-frame clones, and not every one. The data contain approximately 140,000 clones, more than 75% of them seen just once; the ten biggest clones take up more than 13%. A remark on this clone: Its target is unknown.

The CDR3 length is 18 residues. The clonotype comes from a human donor with alopecia areata. The sequenced sample was CD8+ T cells sorted from blood, obtained at week 0. This rearrangement joins TRBV1 to TRBJ2-2; the listed D gene, TRBD2, was not tested against the DNA. TRBV1 is a pseudogene segment. CDR3 sequence: CTSSQELRTVRNTGELFF. The DNA for the CDR3 is TGCACCAGCAGCCAAGAGCTTCGAACGGTTCGAAACACCGGGGAGCTGTTTTTT.